The present T cell receptor (beta chain) was sequenced within a study of blood T cell repertoires in COVID-19. In the study overall: Sites in the United States, Italy and Spain provided acute and convalescent COVID-19 samples. T cells, B-cell-depleted T cells, or PBMCs provided the cDNA or gDNA that served as material.

CDR1 and CDR2 from the germline V gene are LGHDT and YNNKEL (reference sequence). V lost 3 bases, J lost 2 bases, and 7 bases lay in between. This CDR3 contains 13 residues. As handled by the study authors: Cell counts per sample came from amplifying reference gene primers. Profiled with immunoSEQ multiplex PCR; TCRdb holds only in-frame clones, not every one. V, J and clone size are those of that table, while D and trimming were read from the DNA. The sample records approximately 210,000 clones, 70% to 85% being singletons. Patients of the Seattle cohort, enrolled during active infection, were followed longitudinally.

The sequence was collected from a woman over 75 with COVID-19, enrolled during active disease. The J gene is TRBJ1-2, the V gene TRBV3-1 (or the pseudogene TRBV3-2); D may be TRBD1 (5 bases). The specimen was peripheral blood. The CDR3 region is CASSQNRNYGYTF. Written as DNA, the CDR3 is TGTGCCAGCAGCCAGAACAGGAACTATGGCTACACCTTC.